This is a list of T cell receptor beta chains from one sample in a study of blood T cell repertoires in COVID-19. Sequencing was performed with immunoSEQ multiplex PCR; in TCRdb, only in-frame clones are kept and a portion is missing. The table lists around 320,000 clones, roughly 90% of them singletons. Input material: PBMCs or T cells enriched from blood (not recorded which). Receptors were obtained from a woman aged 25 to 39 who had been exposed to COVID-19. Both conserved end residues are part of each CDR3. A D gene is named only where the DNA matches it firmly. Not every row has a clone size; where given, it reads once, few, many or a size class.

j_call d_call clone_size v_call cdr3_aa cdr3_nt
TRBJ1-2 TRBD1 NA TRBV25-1 CASSASQGAHHYGYTF TGTGCCAGCAGTGCGTCACAGGGGGCGCATCACTATGGCTACACCTTC
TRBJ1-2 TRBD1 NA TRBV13 CASSPTGGAGWPIGTF TGTGCCAGCAGTCCAACAGGGGGCGCTGGGTGGCCGATAGGGACCTTC
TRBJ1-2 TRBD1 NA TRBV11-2 CASSIGPGGYGYTF TGTGCCAGCAGCATAGGACCAGGGGGCTATGGCTACACCTTC
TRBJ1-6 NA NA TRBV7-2 CASSSRGGGPPLHF TGTGCCAGCAGCTCACGAGGGGGGGGTCCACCCCTCCACTTT
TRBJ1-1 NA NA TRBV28 CASRVRVTEAFF TGTGCCAGCAGGGTCCGGGTTACTGAAGCTTTCTTT
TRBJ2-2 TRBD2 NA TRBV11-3 CASSFSGGKTGELFF TGTGCCAGCAGCTTCAGCGGGGGGAAGACCGGGGAGCTGTTTTTT
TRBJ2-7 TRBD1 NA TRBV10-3 CAISEPGQPLHEQYF TGTGCCATCAGTGAGCCGGGACAGCCTCTCCACGAGCAGTACTTC
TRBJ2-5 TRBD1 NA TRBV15 CATSRGQGGETQYF TGTGCCACCAGCAGAGGACAGGGGGGAGAGACCCAGTACTTC
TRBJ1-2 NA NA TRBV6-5 CASSYTGRDFYGYTF TGTGCCAGCAGTTACACCGGCCGGGACTTCTATGGCTACACCTTC
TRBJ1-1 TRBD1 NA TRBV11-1 CASRLGQGDTEAFF TGTGCCAGCAGACTTGGACAGGGGGACACTGAAGCTTTCTTT
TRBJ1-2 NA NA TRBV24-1 CATSDLQAGIHGYTF TGTGCCACCAGTGATTTGCAGGCAGGGATTCATGGCTACACCTTC
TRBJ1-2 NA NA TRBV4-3 CASSQDLTGLGYTF TGCGCCAGCAGCCAAGATTTAACAGGGCTTGGCTACACCTTC
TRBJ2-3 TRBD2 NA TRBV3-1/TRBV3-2 CASSQDKVRVLASTDTQYF TGTGCCAGCAGCCAAGATAAAGTTCGCGTACTAGCGAGCACAGATACGCAGTATTTT
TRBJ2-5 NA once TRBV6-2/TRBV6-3 CASSYVRGTEKETQYF TGTGCCAGCAGTTACGTTCGCGGGACAGAAAAAGAGACCCAGTACTTC
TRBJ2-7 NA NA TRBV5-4 CASSLGGTVNYEQYF TGTGCCAGCAGCTTAGGCGGGACAGTGAACTACGAGCAGTACTTC
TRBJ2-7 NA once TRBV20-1 CSAETHYEQYF TGCAGTGCCGAGACACACTACGAGCAGTACTTC
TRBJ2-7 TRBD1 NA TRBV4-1 CASSQPDRAEQYF TGCGCCAGCAGCCAACCGGACAGGGCCGAGCAGTACTTC
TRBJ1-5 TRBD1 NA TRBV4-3 CASSQRTGIQPQHF TGCGCCAGCAGCCAGAGGACAGGGATTCAGCCCCAGCATTTT
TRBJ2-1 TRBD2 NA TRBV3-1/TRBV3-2 CASSQFRLAGGLDEQFF TGTGCCAGCAGCCAGTTTAGACTAGCGGGGGGGCTCGATGAGCAGTTCTTC
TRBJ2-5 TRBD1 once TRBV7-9 CASSYSGQPQETQYF TGTGCCAGCAGCTACTCGGGACAGCCCCAAGAGACCCAGTACTTC
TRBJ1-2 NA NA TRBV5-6 CASSPRTEDNYGYTF TGTGCCAGCAGCCCGCGGACAGAAGATAACTATGGCTACACCTTC
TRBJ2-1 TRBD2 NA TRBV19 CASRFTGGENNEQFF TGTGCCAGTAGATTTACGGGGGGGGAGAACAATGAGCAGTTCTTC
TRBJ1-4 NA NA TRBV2 CASSEALGGINEKLFF TGTGCCAGCAGTGAAGCGCTTGGAGGGATTAATGAAAAACTGTTTTTT
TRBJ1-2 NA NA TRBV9 CASSVDGGRANYGYTF TGTGCCAGCAGCGTAGATGGTGGCAGGGCTAACTATGGCTACACCTTC
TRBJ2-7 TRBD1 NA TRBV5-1 CASSLTGEPIYEQYF TGCGCCAGCAGCTTGACAGGGGAGCCCATATACGAGCAGTACTTC
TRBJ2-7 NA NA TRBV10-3 CAISDKAESYEQYF TGTGCCATCAGTGACAAGGCGGAGTCCTACGAGCAGTACTTC
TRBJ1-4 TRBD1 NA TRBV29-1 CSAQMTGITEKLFF TGCAGCGCCCAGATGACAGGGATCACGGAAAAACTGTTTTTT
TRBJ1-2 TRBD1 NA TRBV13 CASRHPGAGGAISYGYTF TGTGCCAGCAGACACCCCGGGGCAGGGGGCGCCATTAGTTATGGCTACACCTTC
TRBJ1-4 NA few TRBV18 CASSRDRPREKLFF TGTGCCAGCTCACGCGACAGGCCGCGAGAAAAACTGTTTTTT
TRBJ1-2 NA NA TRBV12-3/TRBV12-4 CASSPDTYGYTF TGTGCCAGCAGTCCCGACACCTATGGCTACACCTTC
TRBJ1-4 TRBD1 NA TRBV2 CAGRRQGEKLFF TGTGCCGGACGACGACAGGGGGAAAAACTGTTTTTT
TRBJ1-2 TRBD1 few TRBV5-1 CASSLPDRGGGYTF TGCGCCAGCAGCCTCCCCGACAGGGGAGGCGGCTACACCTTC
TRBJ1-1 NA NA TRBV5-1 CASSPGQPFEAFF TGCGCCAGCAGCCCCGGACAGCCGTTTGAAGCTTTCTTT